A selection of T cell receptor beta chains follows, all from one sample in a study of T-cell memory formation after mild COVID-19. TCRdb re-called the 5' RACE reads through MiXCR, storing one row per CDR3 protein. Of 150,000 to 200,000 distinct CDR3 sequences listed, more than 12% are singletons. The sample comprised PBMCs or a T cell subset sorted from them (not recorded which). The source of these receptors is an adult woman who had mild COVID-19 (a few samples of this study predate the infection). Cell type and time point are not known. CDR3s include the opening cysteine and the closing phenylalanine or tryptophan. A D gene is named only where the DNA matches it firmly. The size of a clone is reported for some rows only, either as once, few or many, or as a class for expanded clones.

CATSGKGTNEKLFF TGTGCCACCAGTGGGAAAGGGACTAATGAAAAACTGTTTTTT TRBJ1-4 few TRBV24-1 -
CASRIQSTNEKLFF TGCGCCAGCAGAATACAGTCAACTAATGAAAAACTGTTTTTT TRBJ1-4 few TRBV5-1 -
CASSSKRERTDTQYF TGTGCCAGCAGCTCCAAGCGGGAGAGGACAGATACGCAGTATTTT TRBJ2-3 - TRBV7-2 TRBD2
CASSLGGGGYNEQFF TGTGCCAGCAGCTTGGGAGGAGGGGGCTACAATGAGCAGTTCTTC TRBJ2-1 few TRBV11-2 -
CATSRGGGGAYEQYF TGTGCCACCAGCAGAGGGGGGGGTGGCGCCTACGAGCAGTACTTC TRBJ2-7 few TRBV15 TRBD2
CASSFRLAQGTEAFF TGTGCCAGCAGTTTCAGGCTGGCCCAGGGCACTGAAGCTTTCTTT TRBJ1-1 few TRBV12-3/TRBV12-4 -
CASSSEGPQETQYF TGTGCCAGCAGCTCGGAGGGCCCCCAAGAGACCCAGTACTTC TRBJ2-5 few TRBV5-6 -
CASSLRDRGKETQYF TGTGCCAGCAGTCTACGGGACAGAGGGAAAGAGACCCAGTACTTC TRBJ2-5 once TRBV12-3/TRBV12-4 TRBD1
CASSTGLNKQYF TGTGCCAGCAGCACCGGCCTCAATAAGCAGTACTTC TRBJ2-7 - TRBV7-9 -
CASSQQGYNEQFF TGTGCCAGCAGCCAACAGGGGTACAATGAGCAGTTCTTC TRBJ2-1 few TRBV11-2 TRBD1
CASGRTSVFYEQYF TGTGCCAGCGGAAGGACTAGCGTCTTCTACGAGCAGTACTTC TRBJ2-7 few TRBV11-3 TRBD2
CASSAGQGAEEQYF TGCGCCAGCAGCGCGGGACAGGGTGCCGAGGAGCAGTACTTC TRBJ2-7 - TRBV5-1 TRBD1
CASAGSTDTQYF TGTGCCAGCGCAGGGAGCACAGATACGCAGTATTTT TRBJ2-3 - TRBV6-2/TRBV6-3 -
CASSRSLGTSGIKRDTQYF TGTGCCAGCAGCCGATCCCTGGGGACTAGCGGGATTAAAAGAGATACGCAGTATTTT TRBJ2-3 - TRBV7-2 TRBD2
CASSYSDTFGDEQFF TGCGCCAGCAGCTACTCCGATACTTTTGGCGATGAGCAGTTCTTC TRBJ2-1 - TRBV5-1 -
CASSIYAERWSGYTF TGTGCCAGTAGTATATACGCCGAGAGATGGAGCGGCTACACCTTC TRBJ1-2 - TRBV19 -
CASSLSRLAGESDEQYF TGTGCCAGCAGCTTATCGCGATTAGCGGGAGAATCCGACGAGCAGTACTTC TRBJ2-7 - TRBV7-8 TRBD2
CASTWRVGETQYF TGTGCCAGCACCTGGAGGGTGGGGGAGACCCAGTACTTC TRBJ2-5 - TRBV6-5 -
CASSQIVGTDTQYF TGTGCCAGCAGCCAAATCGTGGGCACAGATACGCAGTATTTT TRBJ2-3 few TRBV3-1 -
CASSLALAGGALYQETQYF TGCGCCAGCAGCTTGGCCCTAGCGGGGGGGGCGCTGTACCAAGAGACCCAGTACTTC TRBJ2-5 - TRBV5-1 TRBD2
CASSEGTSGRGTTQYF TGTGCCAGCAGTGAAGGGACTAGCGGGAGAGGGACCACCCAGTACTTC TRBJ2-5 few TRBV2 TRBD2
CSARADNEQFF TGCAGTGCTAGGGCGGACAATGAGCAGTTCTTC TRBJ2-1 few TRBV20-1 -
CASSSGTGTDQPQHF TGCGCCAGCAGCTCGGGGACAGGGACCGATCAGCCCCAGCATTTT TRBJ1-5 few TRBV5-1 TRBD1
CASSHPPSGGEQFF TGCGCCAGCAGCCATCCCCCCTCCGGGGGAGAGCAGTTCTTC TRBJ2-1 - TRBV4-1 -
CASSARGADTQYF TGTGCCAGCAGCGCGAGGGGAGCAGATACGCAGTATTTT TRBJ2-3 - TRBV12-3/TRBV12-4 -
CASSLSGRETQYF TGTGCCAGCAGTTTATCAGGGAGAGAGACCCAGTACTTC TRBJ2-5 few TRBV27 -